Detailed here is one TCR beta chain. The sample comes from a study of blood T cell repertoires in COVID-19. The wider study: In each case, the material was cDNA or gDNA derived from T cells, B-cell-depleted T cells, or PBMCs.

In Seattle, patients joined the study during active infection and were tracked longitudinally. Libraries were prepared by immunoSEQ multiplex PCR; TCRdb keeps only in-frame clonotypes and omits some of them. Altogether about 210,000 clones are present, about 80% being singletons, with the ten largest covering around 8%. The CDR3 length is 12 residues. Trimming took 1 base from V and 16 from J, leaving 14 bases between them. Germline lookup yields CDR1 SNHLY and CDR2 FYNNEI. Input material: peripheral blood. The receptor was derived from a woman aged 55-69 years with COVID-19, enrolled during active disease. V usage is TRBV2 and J usage is TRBJ2-1; weak D call: TRBD2 (5 bases). The CDR3 DNA is TGTGCCAGCAGTGAAGAGCGGCTCCGGGGATTCTTC. Amino acid sequence: CASSEERLRGFF. The full variable domain, in which reference TRBV2 and TRBJ2-1 provide the parts outside the CDR3, is EPEVTQTPSHQVTQMGQEVILRCVPISNHLYFYWYRQILGQKVEFLVSFYNNEISEKSEIFDDQFSVERPDGSNFTLKIRSTKLEDSAMYFCASSEERLRGFFGPGTRLTVL.